This TCR beta chain was found in a study of blood T cells in healthy people across ages. Primers used in a second PCR of roughly 6 to 11 cycles were a sample-barcoded 5' primer and a J-beta primer mix. TCRdb reanalysed the 5' RACE reads using MiXCR and keeps one entry per CDR3 protein. The sample has around 1,500,000 distinct CDR3 sequences; roughly 45% are singletons. CDR3 length equals 16 residues. Trimming shortened V by 2 bases and J by 4 bases, and 18 bases separated the two germline ends. CDR1 and CDR2 from the germline V gene are SQVTM and ANQGSEA. The chain joins TRBV29-1 to TRBJ1-3; D perhaps matches TRBD1 (5 bases). Sequencing was carried out using blood. This sequence was found in a woman aged 18-29 years in good health. This CDR3 is CSVEYRGAPSGNTIYF. The CDR3 DNA reads as TGCAGCGTTGAATATAGGGGAGCCCCGTCGGGAAACACCATATATTTT.